The source of this T cell receptor (beta chain) is a study of cytomegalovirus exposure and HLA in healthy donors (dated by TCRdb to 2016 to 2017). Study-level background: According to a later analysis, one platform produced both the 120 validation repertoires and the 670 or so repertoires of the first cohort. Along with the approximately 650-subject first cohort, a separate validation cohort of over a hundred different subjects was used. The study aimed to test whether signatures of past pathogen exposure could be identified by cataloging public T cell receptors. High-throughput TCR immunosequencing, statistical association of individual TCRs with disease status, and machine learning were combined to predict cytomegalovirus infection status. Study-wide findings and limitations: The authors suggested that the approach could potentially be generalized to other disease states and immunological phenotypes. In vitro tests confirmed that three of the cytomegalovirus-associated TCR beta chains recognize cytomegalovirus antigens. All 120 or so repertoires were used to score co-occurrence in the validation cohort in a later analysis, because that analysis had no HLA typing for the cohort. While some public TCRs were present in many individuals, most TCR sequences turned up only very rarely across donors. A total of 164 TCR beta chains were listed by the study as associated with cytomegalovirus. Cytomegalovirus status was reported to be diagnosed by the classifier with high specificity and sensitivity in both the original and validation cohorts. Subsequent analysis determined that TCRs grouped into clusters in the first cohort also showed a tendency toward co-occurrence across the 120 or so validation repertoires, and about 94% of cluster scores exceeded 0.

From the cysteine up to the phenylalanine, the CDR3 has a length of 16 residues. The entry retains the CDR3 DNA only, 48 bases that are in frame from base 1. Here V drops 3 bases and J drops 6 bases, and the junction holds 9 bases not matched to any gene. The germline V gene supplies CDR1 MGHRA and CDR2 YSYEKL. The library was obtained by the immunoSEQ multiplex PCR assay. The source study handled its data this way. A statistical classification framework was developed to diagnose cytomegalovirus status using the catalog of TCR beta chain sequences. Sourced from immuneACCESS, this table was stored by TCRdb with only in-frame sequences that have V and J called. A share of the clones is absent; for the studies checked, an unresolved V gene accounts for under half, and the remainder has no known explanation. V and J calls and clone size come straight from that table; D and trimming were deduced from the DNA. The sample table shows 120,000 or so clones, and approximately 92% are seen once. The top ten clones comprise approximately 1% of the sample.

Details on this clone: Its antigen target is currently unknown. Base qualities are not at hand, and no much larger clone is one base apart.

The donors belonged to the validation cohort of about 130 subjects, which was separate from the roughly 670-subject first cohort. The origin of this receptor is a woman aged 18-35 years in good health and CMV-seronegative. The rearrangement joined TRBV4-1 to TRBJ2-3; 10 bases in the middle match TRBD2. The sample taken for sequencing was PBMCs. The bases are TGCGCCAGCAGCCACTTAGCGGGGGGCTCCTCGGATACGCAGTATTTT. This is translated as CASSHLAGGSSDTQYF.